A selection of T cell receptor beta chains follows, all from one sample in a study of Graves' ophthalmopathy and Graves' hyperthyroidism. A single record per CDR3 protein comes from TCRdb applying MiXCR to the multiplex PCR reads. The sample consists of around 1,000,000 distinct CDR3 sequences, about 35% of them appearing once. The sequencing input was peripheral blood or thyroid tissue (not recorded which). These receptors all come from an adult man with Graves' hyperthyroidism. Both conserved end residues are part of each CDR3. A D gene is named only where the DNA matches it firmly. Rows may omit the clone size; those that give it use once, few, many or a size class.

size: few
J: TRBJ2-7
V: TRBV7-9
D: TRBD2
DNA: TGTGCCAGCAGCCCCATGACTAGCGGGATTTCCTACGAGCAGTACTTC
CDR3: CASSPMTSGISYEQYF

size: few
J: TRBJ2-2
V: TRBV20-1
D: TRBD1
DNA: TGCAGTGCTGCTAACAGGGGTCCGACGAACACCGGGGAGCTGTTTTTT
CDR3: CSAANRGPTNTGELFF

size: .
J: TRBJ2-1
V: TRBV7-2
D: .
DNA: TGTGCCAGCAGCTTGAGCCAGGGGAGGGTCTACAATGAGCAGTTCTTC
CDR3: CASSLSQGRVYNEQFF

size: .
J: TRBJ2-5
V: TRBV29-1
D: .
DNA: TGCAGCGTTGCTACAATGAACAGGACGGAGACCCAGTACTTC
CDR3: CSVATMNRTETQYF

size: few
J: TRBJ2-7
V: TRBV7-9
D: TRBD2
DNA: TGTGCCAGCAGCCCAAGTGGCGCGGGGGGTTACTACGAGCAGTACTTC
CDR3: CASSPSGAGGYYEQYF

size: .
J: TRBJ2-3
V: TRBV19
D: .
DNA: TGTGCCAGTAGTACGGGGATCACAGATACGCAGTATTTT
CDR3: CASSTGITDTQYF

size: many
J: TRBJ2-7
V: TRBV2
D: .
DNA: TGTGCCAGCAGGGATCCCGGCCCCTACGAGCAGTACTTC
CDR3: CASRDPGPYEQYF

size: many
J: TRBJ1-4
V: TRBV20-1
D: TRBD1
DNA: TGCAGTGCTAGAGATCCGCAGGGGGCGCATGAAAAACTGTTTTTT
CDR3: CSARDPQGAHEKLFF

size: many
J: TRBJ1-2
V: TRBV4-3
D: .
DNA: TGCGCCAGCAGCCAAGGTCACGACATCTATGGCTACACCTTC
CDR3: CASSQGHDIYGYTF

size: many
J: TRBJ1-2
V: TRBV14
D: .
DNA: TGTGCCAGCAGCCAAGCCTTAAGTGGCTACACCTTC
CDR3: CASSQALSGYTF

size: .
J: TRBJ2-5
V: TRBV7-8
D: TRBD1
DNA: TGTGCCAGCAGCCAGGGACAGGGCCTCCCAGGAGAAGAGACCCAGTACTTC
CDR3: CASSQGQGLPGEETQYF

size: few
J: TRBJ1-3
V: TRBV5-1
D: TRBD1
DNA: TGCGCCAGCAGTCCCTACAGGGGAGTAAACACCATATATTTT
CDR3: CASSPYRGVNTIYF

size: medium-sized
J: TRBJ1-1
V: TRBV25-1
D: TRBD1
DNA: TGTGCCAGCGTGGCAGGGGGCAGGAACACTGAAGCTTTCTTT
CDR3: CASVAGGRNTEAFF

size: many
J: TRBJ1-2
V: TRBV20-1
D: TRBD1
DNA: TGCAGTGCTAGACCAGACAGGGAGCGTAGTTATGGCTACACCTTC
CDR3: CSARPDRERSYGYTF

size: .
J: TRBJ1-6
V: TRBV25-1
D: .
DNA: TGTGCCAGCAGTTCGTCGCTCTCCTATAATTCACCCCTCCACTTT
CDR3: CASSSSLSYNSPLHF

size: .
J: TRBJ2-7
V: TRBV28
D: TRBD1
DNA: TGTGCCAGCAGTTCAGGGGGCCGGGACAAATCCTACGAGCAGTACTTC
CDR3: CASSSGGRDKSYEQYF

size: .
J: TRBJ1-1
V: TRBV29-1
D: .
DNA: TGCAGCGTTGAAGGCAGGCCGAACACTGAAGCTTTCTTT
CDR3: CSVEGRPNTEAFF

size: many
J: TRBJ2-2
V: TRBV10-3
D: .
DNA: TGTGCCATGAGAGCACGGTGGGGTACTCCGGCGAACACCGGGGAGCTGTTTTTT
CDR3: CAMRARWGTPANTGELFF

size: .
J: TRBJ2-7
V: TRBV19
D: TRBD2
DNA: TGTGCCAGTAGTACCCGAACCCATCAGATGACTAGCGGGAGATGGCGGTCCTACGAGCAGTACTTC
CDR3: CASSTRTHQMTSGRWRSYEQYF

size: many
J: TRBJ2-7
V: TRBV7-2
D: TRBD2
DNA: TGTGCCAGCAGTCTAGCGGGGGGGCGGGAGCAGTACTTC
CDR3: CASSLAGGREQYF

size: many
J: TRBJ2-5
V: TRBV6-5
D: .
DNA: TGTGCCAGCAGTTACGGCCTAGACCAAGAGACCCAGTACTTC
CDR3: CASSYGLDQETQYF

size: few
J: TRBJ2-2
V: TRBV2
D: TRBD1
DNA: TGTGCCAACAGTGGGACAGGTCCGAACACCGGGGAGCTGTTTTTT
CDR3: CANSGTGPNTGELFF

size: .
J: TRBJ2-7
V: TRBV20-1
D: .
DNA: TGCAGTGCTAGAAGGTCAGAGTATGGGCTCTACGAGCAGTACTTC
CDR3: CSARRSEYGLYEQYF

size: once
J: TRBJ1-2
V: TRBV24-1
D: .
DNA: TGTGCCAGCTCATTGACCCGGGGCCAAGACGTCTCGTATGGCTACACCTTC
CDR3: CASSLTRGQDVSYGYTF